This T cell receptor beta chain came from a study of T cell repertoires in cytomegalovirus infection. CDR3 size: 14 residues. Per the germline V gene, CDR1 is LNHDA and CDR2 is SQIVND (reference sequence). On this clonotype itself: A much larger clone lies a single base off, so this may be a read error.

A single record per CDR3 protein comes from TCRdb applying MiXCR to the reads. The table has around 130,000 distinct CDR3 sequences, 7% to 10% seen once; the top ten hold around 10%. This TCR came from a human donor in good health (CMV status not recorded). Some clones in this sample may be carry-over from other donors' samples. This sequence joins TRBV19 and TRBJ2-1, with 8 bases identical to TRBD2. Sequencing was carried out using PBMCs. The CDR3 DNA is TGTGCCAGAAGTATAGGCGGCGGGGGGCCTGAGCAGTTCTTC. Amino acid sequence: CARSIGGGGPEQFF.